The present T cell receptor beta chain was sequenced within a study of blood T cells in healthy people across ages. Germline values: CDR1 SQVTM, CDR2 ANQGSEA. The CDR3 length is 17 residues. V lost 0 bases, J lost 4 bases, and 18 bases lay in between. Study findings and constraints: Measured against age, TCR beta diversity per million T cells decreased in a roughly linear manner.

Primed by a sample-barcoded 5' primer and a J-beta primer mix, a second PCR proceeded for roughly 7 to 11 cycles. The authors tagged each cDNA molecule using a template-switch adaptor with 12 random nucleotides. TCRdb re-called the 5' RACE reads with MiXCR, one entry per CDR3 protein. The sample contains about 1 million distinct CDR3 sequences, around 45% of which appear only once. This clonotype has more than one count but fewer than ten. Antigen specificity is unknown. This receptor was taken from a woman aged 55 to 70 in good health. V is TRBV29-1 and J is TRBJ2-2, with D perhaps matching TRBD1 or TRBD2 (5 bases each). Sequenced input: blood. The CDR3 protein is CSVEDLGGTLGTGELFF. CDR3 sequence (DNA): TGCAGCGTTGAAGATCTTGGGGGAACATTAGGCACCGGGGAGCTGTTTTTT.